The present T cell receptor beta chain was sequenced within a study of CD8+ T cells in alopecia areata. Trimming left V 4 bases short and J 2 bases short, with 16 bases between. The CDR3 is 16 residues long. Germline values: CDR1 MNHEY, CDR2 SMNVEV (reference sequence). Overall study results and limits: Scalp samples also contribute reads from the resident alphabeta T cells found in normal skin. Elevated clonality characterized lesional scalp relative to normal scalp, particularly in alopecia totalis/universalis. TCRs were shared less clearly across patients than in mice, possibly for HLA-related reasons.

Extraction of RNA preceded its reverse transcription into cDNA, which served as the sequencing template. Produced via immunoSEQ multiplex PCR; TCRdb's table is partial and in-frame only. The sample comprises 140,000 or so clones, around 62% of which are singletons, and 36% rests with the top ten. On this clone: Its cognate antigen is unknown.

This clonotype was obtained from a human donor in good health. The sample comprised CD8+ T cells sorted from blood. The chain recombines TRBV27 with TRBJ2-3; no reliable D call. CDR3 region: CASSYYFGSYTDTQYF. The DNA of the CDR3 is TGTGCCAGCAGTTATTATTTTGGATCTTACACAGATACGCAGTATTTT.